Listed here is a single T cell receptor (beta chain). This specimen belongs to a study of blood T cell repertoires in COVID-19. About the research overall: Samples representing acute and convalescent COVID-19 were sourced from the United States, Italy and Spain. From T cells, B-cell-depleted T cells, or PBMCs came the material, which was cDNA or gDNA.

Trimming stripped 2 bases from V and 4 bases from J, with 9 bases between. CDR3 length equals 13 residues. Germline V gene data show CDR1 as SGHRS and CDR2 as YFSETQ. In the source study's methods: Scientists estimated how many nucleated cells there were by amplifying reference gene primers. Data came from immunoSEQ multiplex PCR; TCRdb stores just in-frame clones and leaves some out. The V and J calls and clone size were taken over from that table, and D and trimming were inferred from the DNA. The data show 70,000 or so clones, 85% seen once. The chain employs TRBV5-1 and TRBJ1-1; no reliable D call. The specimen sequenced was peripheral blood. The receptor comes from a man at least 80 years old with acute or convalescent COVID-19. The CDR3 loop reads CASSLFEGTEAFF. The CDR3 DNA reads TGCGCCAGCAGCTTATTTGAGGGCACTGAAGCTTTCTTT.